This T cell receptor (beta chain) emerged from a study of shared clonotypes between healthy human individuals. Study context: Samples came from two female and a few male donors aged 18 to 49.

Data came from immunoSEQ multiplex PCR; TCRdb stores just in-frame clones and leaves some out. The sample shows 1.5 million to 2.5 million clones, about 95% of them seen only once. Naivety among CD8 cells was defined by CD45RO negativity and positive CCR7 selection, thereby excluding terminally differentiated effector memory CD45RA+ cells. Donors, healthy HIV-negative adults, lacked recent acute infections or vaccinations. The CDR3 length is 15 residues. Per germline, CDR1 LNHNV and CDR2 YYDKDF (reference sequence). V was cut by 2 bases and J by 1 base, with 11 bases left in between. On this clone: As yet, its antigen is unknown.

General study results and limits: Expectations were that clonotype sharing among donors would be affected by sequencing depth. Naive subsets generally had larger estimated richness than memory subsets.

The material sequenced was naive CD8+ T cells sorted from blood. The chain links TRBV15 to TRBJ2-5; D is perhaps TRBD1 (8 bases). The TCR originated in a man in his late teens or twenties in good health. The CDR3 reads CATSRYRGGQETQYF. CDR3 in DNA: TGTGCCACCAGCAGATACAGGGGGGGCCAAGAGACCCAGTACTTC.